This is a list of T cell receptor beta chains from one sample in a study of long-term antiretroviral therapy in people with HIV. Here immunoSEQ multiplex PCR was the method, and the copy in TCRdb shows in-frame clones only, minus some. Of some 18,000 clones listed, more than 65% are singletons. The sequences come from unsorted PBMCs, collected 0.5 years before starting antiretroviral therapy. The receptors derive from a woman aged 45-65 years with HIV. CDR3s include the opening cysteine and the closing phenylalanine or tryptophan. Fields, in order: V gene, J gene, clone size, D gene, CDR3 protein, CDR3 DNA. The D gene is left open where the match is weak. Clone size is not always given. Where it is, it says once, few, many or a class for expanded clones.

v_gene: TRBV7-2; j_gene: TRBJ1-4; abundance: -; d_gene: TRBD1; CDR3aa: CASSLAGQGGNEKLFF; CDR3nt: TGTGCCAGCAGCTTAGCAGGACAGGGCGGGAATGAAAAACTGTTTTTT
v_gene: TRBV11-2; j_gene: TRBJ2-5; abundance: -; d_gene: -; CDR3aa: CASSPLPLQETQYF; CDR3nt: TGTGCCAGCAGCCCGCTACCCCTCCAAGAGACCCAGTACTTC
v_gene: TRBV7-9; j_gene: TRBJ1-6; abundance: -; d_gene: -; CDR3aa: CASRVGTPPNSPLHF; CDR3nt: TGTGCCAGCAGAGTAGGCACACCTCCTAATTCACCCCTCCACTTT
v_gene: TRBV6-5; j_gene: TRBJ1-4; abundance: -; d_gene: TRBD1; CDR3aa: CASSTTGDYGKLFF; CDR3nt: TGTGCCAGCAGTACGACAGGGGACTATGGAAAACTGTTTTTT
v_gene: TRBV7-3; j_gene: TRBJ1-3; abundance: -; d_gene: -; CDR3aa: CASSLGRSSGNTIYF; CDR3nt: TGTGCCAGCAGCTTGGGACGGAGCTCTGGAAACACCATATATTTT
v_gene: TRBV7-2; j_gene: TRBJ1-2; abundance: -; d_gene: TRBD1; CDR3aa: CASSGRQGLEGYTF; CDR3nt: TGTGCCAGCAGCGGCAGACAGGGACTGGAGGGCTACACCTTC
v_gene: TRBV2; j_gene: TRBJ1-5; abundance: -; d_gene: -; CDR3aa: CASSEGLGGSQPQHF; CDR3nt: TGTGCCAGCAGTGAGGGTTTGGGGGGCTCTCAGCCCCAGCATTTT
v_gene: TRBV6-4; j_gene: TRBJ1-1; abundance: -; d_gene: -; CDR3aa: CASSKRGLWDTEAFF; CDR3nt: TGTGCCAGCAGTAAAAGAGGGCTCTGGGACACTGAAGCTTTCTTT
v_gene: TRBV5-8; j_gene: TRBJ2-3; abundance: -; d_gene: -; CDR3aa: CASSLLFLEGDTQYF; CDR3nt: TGTGCCAGCAGCTTGCTTTTTTTGGAGGGAGATACGCAGTATTTT
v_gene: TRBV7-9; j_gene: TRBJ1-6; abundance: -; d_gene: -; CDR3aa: CASSQEGSRSPLHF; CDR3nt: TGTGCCAGCAGCCAGGAGGGTTCAAGATCACCCCTCCACTTT
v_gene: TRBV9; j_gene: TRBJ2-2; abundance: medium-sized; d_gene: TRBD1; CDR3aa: CASSGTQGASGELFF; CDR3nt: TGTGCCAGCAGCGGGACACAGGGGGCTAGCGGGGAGCTGTTTTTT
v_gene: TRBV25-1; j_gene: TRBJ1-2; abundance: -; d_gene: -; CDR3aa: CASSDLTRGVGYTF; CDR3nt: TGTGCCAGCAGTGACCTAACTCGGGGGGTTGGCTACACCTTC
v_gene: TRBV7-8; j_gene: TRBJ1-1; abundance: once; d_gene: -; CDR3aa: CASSQNLNTEAFF; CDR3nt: TGTGCCAGCAGCCAGAACTTGAACACTGAAGCTTTCTTT
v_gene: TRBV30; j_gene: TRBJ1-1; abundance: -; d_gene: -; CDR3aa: CAWSAWRGGTEAFF; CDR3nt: TGTGCCTGGAGTGCGTGGAGGGGAGGCACTGAAGCTTTCTTT
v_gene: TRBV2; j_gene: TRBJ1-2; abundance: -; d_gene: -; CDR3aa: CASSDQGSGYTF; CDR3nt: TGTGCCAGCAGTGACCAGGGCTCTGGCTACACCTTC
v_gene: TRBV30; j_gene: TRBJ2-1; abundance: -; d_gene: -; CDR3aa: CAWSPASGYNEQFF; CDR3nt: TGTGCCTGGAGTCCCGCATCGGGATACAATGAGCAGTTCTTC
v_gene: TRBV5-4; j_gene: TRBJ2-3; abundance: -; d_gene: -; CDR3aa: CASSRDGLTDTQYF; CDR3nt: TGTGCCAGCAGCCGGGACGGACTCACAGATACGCAGTATTTT
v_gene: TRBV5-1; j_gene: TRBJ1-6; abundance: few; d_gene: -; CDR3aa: CASSLLTGESPLHF; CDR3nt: TGCGCCAGCAGCTTGTTGACCGGGGAGTCACCCCTCCACTTT
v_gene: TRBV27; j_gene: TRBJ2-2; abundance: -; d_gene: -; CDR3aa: CASSPENTGELFF; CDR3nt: TGTGCCAGCAGTCCCGAGAACACCGGGGAGCTGTTTTTT
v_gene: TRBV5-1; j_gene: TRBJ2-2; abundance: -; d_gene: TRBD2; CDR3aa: CASSPGGGSSTGELFF; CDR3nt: TGCGCCAGCAGCCCGGGCGGGGGTTCTTCCACCGGGGAGCTGTTTTTT
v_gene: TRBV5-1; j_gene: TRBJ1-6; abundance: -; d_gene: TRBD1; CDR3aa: CASSIETGTYNSPLHF; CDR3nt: TGCGCCAGCAGCATAGAGACAGGGACCTATAATTCACCCCTCCACTTT
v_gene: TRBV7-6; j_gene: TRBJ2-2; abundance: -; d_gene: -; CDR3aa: CASSLERANTGELFF; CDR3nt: TGTGCCAGCAGCTTAGAAAGGGCGAACACCGGGGAGCTGTTTTTT
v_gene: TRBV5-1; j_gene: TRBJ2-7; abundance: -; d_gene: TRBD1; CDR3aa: CASSTRTGAYEQYF; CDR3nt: TGCGCCAGCAGCACCAGGACAGGGGCCTACGAGCAGTACTTC
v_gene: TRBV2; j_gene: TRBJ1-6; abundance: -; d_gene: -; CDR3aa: CASETGVNSPLHF; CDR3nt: TGTGCCAGCGAAACAGGTGTGAATTCACCCCTCCACTTT
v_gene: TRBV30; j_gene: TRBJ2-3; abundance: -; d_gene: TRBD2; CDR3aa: CAWSTGGADTQYF; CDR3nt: TGTGCCTGGAGCACCGGGGGGGCCGATACGCAGTATTTT
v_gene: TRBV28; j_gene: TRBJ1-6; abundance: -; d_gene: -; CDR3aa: CASSLSVGQGWNSPLHF; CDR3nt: TGTGCCAGCAGTTTATCAGTCGGTCAGGGGTGGAATTCACCCCTCCACTTT
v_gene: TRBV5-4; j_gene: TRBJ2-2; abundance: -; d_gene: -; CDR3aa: CASSFQYTGELFF; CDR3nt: TGTGCCAGCAGCTTTCAGTACACCGGGGAGCTGTTTTTT
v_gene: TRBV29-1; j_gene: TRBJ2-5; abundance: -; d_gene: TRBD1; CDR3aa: CSVGGTGLFGGETQYF; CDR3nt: TGCAGCGTGGGGGGGACAGGGCTCTTTGGAGGTGAGACCCAGTACTTC
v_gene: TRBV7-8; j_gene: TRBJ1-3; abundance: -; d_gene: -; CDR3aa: CASSLVQGGNTIYF; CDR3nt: TGTGCCAGCAGCTTAGTCCAGGGGGGAAACACCATATATTTT
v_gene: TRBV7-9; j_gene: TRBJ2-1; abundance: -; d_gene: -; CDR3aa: CASSFREPSSYNEQFF; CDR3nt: TGTGCCAGCAGCTTTAGGGAGCCTAGCTCCTACAATGAGCAGTTCTTC
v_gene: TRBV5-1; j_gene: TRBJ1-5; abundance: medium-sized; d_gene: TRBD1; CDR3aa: CASSRTGERDQPQHF; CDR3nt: TGCGCCAGCAGCAGAACAGGGGAGCGGGATCAGCCCCAGCATTTT
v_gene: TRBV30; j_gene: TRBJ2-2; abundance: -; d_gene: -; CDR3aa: CAWSVGGTGELFF; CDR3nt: TGTGCCTGGAGTGTAGGCGGTACCGGGGAGCTGTTTTTT
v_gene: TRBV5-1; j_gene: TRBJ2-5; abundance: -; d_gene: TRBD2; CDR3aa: CASSNGLGETQYF; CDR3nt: TGCGCCAGCAGCAACGGACTAGGGGAGACCCAGTACTTC
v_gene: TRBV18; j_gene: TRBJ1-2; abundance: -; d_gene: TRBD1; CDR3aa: CASSPGATGGYGYTF; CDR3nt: TGTGCCAGCTCACCAGGGGCGACAGGGGGCTATGGCTACACCTTC
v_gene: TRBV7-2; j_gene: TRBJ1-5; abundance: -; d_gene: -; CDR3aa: CASSLAGPNQPQHF; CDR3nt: TGTGCCAGCAGCTTAGCTGGACCAAATCAGCCCCAGCATTTT
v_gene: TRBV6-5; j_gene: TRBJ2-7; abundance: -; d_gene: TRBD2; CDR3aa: CASRSGRASSYEQYF; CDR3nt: TGTGCCAGCAGGAGCGGGAGGGCTAGCTCCTACGAGCAGTACTTC
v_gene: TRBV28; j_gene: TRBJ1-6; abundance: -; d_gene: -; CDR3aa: CASSRQGYNSPLHF; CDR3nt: TGTGCCAGCAGTCGCCAGGGATATAATTCACCCCTCCACTTT
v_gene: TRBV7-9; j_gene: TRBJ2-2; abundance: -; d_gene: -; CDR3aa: CASSLGGHAGELFF; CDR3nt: TGTGCCAGCAGCTTGGGGGGGCACGCCGGGGAGCTGTTTTTT
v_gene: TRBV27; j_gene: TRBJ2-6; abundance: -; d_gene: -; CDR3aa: CASKRPNQSGANVLTF; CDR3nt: TGTGCCAGCAAAAGGCCAAACCAGTCTGGGGCCAACGTCCTGACTTTC
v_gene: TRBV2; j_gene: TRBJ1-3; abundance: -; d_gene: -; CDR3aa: CASSVVSGNTIYF; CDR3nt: TGTGCCAGCAGTGTCGTATCTGGAAACACCATATATTTT
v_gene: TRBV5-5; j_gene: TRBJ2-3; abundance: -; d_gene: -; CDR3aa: CASSYSPSDTQYF; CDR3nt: TGTGCCAGCAGCTACAGCCCCTCAGATACGCAGTATTTT
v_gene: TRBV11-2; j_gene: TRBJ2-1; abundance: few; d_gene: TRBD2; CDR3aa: CASSHTSGGYNEQFF; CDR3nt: TGTGCCAGCAGCCACACTAGCGGGGGCTACAATGAGCAGTTCTTC
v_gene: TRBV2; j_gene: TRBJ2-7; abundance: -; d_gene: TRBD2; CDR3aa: CASIIKRGAVYEQYF; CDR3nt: TGTGCCAGCATCATTAAGCGGGGGGCCGTCTACGAGCAGTACTTC
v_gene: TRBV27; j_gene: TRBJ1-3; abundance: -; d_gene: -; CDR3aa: CASSMRAPIYF; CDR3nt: TGTGCCAGCAGTATGAGGGCTCCCATATATTTT
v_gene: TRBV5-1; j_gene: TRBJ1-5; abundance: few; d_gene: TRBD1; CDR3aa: CASSLQGENQPQHF; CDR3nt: TGCGCCAGCAGCTTACAGGGGGAAAATCAGCCCCAGCATTTT
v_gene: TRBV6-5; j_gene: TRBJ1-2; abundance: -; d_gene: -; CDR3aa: CASSGRTYTGGYTF; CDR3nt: TGTGCCAGCAGTGGCAGGACCTACACGGGTGGCTACACCTTC
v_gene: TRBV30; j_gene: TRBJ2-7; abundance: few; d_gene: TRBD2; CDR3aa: CAWTPGLGNYEQYF; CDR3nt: TGTGCCTGGACCCCGGGACTAGGAAACTACGAGCAGTACTTC